A selection of T cell receptor beta chains follows, all from one sample in a study of blood T cell repertoires in COVID-19. Libraries were prepared by immunoSEQ multiplex PCR; TCRdb keeps only in-frame clonotypes and omits some of them. The data show around 70,000 clones, with 80% seen just once and 8.5% to 10% held by the top ten. The sample was peripheral blood. Receptor source: a human donor in a cohort sampled during active COVID-19. Each CDR3 is given with its conserved first and last residue. D genes are given only for firm matches. Clone size is not always given. Where it is, it says once, few, many or a class for expanded clones.

v_call	d_call	j_call	clone_size	cdr3_nt	cdr3_aa
TRBV12-5	.	TRBJ1-1	.	TGTGCTAGTGGTTTGCCACAGACAGCGCTGAACACTGAAGCTTTCTTT	CASGLPQTALNTEAFF
TRBV5-1	TRBD1	TRBJ2-7	.	TGCGCCAGCAGCTCAGGACAGGCCTCATCCTACGAGCAGTACTTC	CASSSGQASSYEQYF
TRBV9	TRBD2	TRBJ2-2	.	TGTGCCAGCAGCCTCCAGGGAGGGAGGGCCACCGGGGAGCTGTTTTTT	CASSLQGGRATGELFF
TRBV5-4	.	TRBJ2-7	.	TGTGCCAGCAGCTTGGGACTGCGCCCCTCCTACGAGCAGTACTTC	CASSLGLRPSYEQYF
TRBV6-6	.	TRBJ1-2	.	TGTGCCAGCGCCGAGGGGGGGGCAAGGTATGGCTACACCTTC	CASAEGGARYGYTF
TRBV7-7	.	TRBJ2-2	.	TGTGCTCTAGGGGGAAACACCGGGGAGCTGTTTTTT	CALGGNTGELFF
TRBV6-2/TRBV6-3	TRBD1	TRBJ1-1	.	TGTGCCAGCAGTGTGACAGGGCCCCTCGTGAACACTGAAGCTTTCTTT	CASSVTGPLVNTEAFF
TRBV14	.	TRBJ2-3	.	TGTGCCAGCAGCCCCCTCCTGGGTAGCGGAACAGATACGCAGTATTTT	CASSPLLGSGTDTQYF
TRBV2	.	TRBJ1-1	.	TGTGCCAGCAGAGAGGGCACTGAAGCTTTCTTT	CASREGTEAFF
TRBV5-5	.	TRBJ2-7	.	TGTGCCAGCAGCCCTGGTCCGGCCTACGAGCAGTACTTC	CASSPGPAYEQYF
TRBV11-2	TRBD2	TRBJ2-4	.	TGTGCCAGCAGCCCAGCTAGCGGCAACCAAAACATTCAGTACTTC	CASSPASGNQNIQYF
TRBV9	TRBD2	TRBJ2-5	few	TGTGCCAGCAGCGTAACCTACTCGACTAGCGGGACCCAAGAGACCCAGTACTTC	CASSVTYSTSGTQETQYF
TRBV19	.	TRBJ2-1	.	TGTGCCAGACCCCCGGAGAAAGTGAGCAATGAGCAGTTCTTC	CARPPEKVSNEQFF
TRBV6-2/TRBV6-3	.	TRBJ2-7	.	TGTGCCAGCAGTAACAGGCTCCTCTACGAGCAGTACTTC	CASSNRLLYEQYF
TRBV6-4	.	TRBJ1-3	.	TGTGCCAGCAGGTCCAACTCTGGAAACACCATATATTTT	CASRSNSGNTIYF
TRBV11-3	.	TRBJ2-3	.	TGTGCCAGCAGCCCCCGAGACGGAGGTTCCCATACGCAGTATTTT	CASSPRDGGSHTQYF
TRBV25-1	.	TRBJ2-7	few	TGTGCCAGCAGTGCGGACTATGCCTACGAGCAGTACTTC	CASSADYAYEQYF
TRBV6-5	.	TRBJ2-3	.	TGTGCCAGCACCCCTGCCCGAGGAGGCGCGCAGTATTTT	CASTPARGGAQYF
TRBV18	.	TRBJ1-1	once	TGTGCCAGCCCCAAAACTGAAGGGGTCATGAACACTGAAGCTTTCTTT	CASPKTEGVMNTEAFF
TRBV5-1	.	TRBJ2-2	few	TGCGCCAGCAGTATAGGCAGGGCGGCCGGGGAGCTGTTTTTT	CASSIGRAAGELFF
TRBV20-1	.	TRBJ2-1	.	TGCAGTGCCCGCAGCGGTCATGAGCAGTTCTTC	CSARSGHEQFF
TRBV15	.	TRBJ1-2	.	TGTGCCACCAGCAGAGATCGAGAGATTTACTATGGCTACACCTTC	CATSRDREIYYGYTF
TRBV27	.	TRBJ2-6	.	TGTGCCAGCAGTTCGGGGGGCGGATTTTCTGGGGCCAACGTCCTGACTTTC	CASSSGGGFSGANVLTF
TRBV28	TRBD1	TRBJ1-2	.	TGTGCCAGCAGTCCCCAAAGGACAGGGGGTTTCTACACCTTC	CASSPQRTGGFYTF
TRBV25-1	.	TRBJ2-1	.	TGTGCCAGCAGTCCACTAGCGAGAGGGGGTAATGAGCAGTTCTTC	CASSPLARGGNEQFF
TRBV6-2/TRBV6-3	TRBD2	TRBJ2-1	.	TGTGCCAGCAGTTATCGGGGGGGACTAGCGGGAGGTCGCAATGAGCAGTTCTTC	CASSYRGGLAGGRNEQFF
TRBV5-1	TRBD2	TRBJ2-5	.	TGCGCCAGCAGCTTGGGGACTAGCGGGAGTCGAGAGACCCAGTACTTC	CASSLGTSGSRETQYF
TRBV27	.	TRBJ1-5	.	TGTGCCAGCAGTTTAGAGTCCCATCTTCATCAGCCCCAGCATTTT	CASSLESHLHQPQHF
TRBV25-1	.	TRBJ1-6	.	TGTGCCAGCAGTGAATCGGGGGGGGGCTATAATTCACCCCTCCACTTT	CASSESGGGYNSPLHF
TRBV19	TRBD1	TRBJ2-7	.	TGTGCCAGTAGCCAATCTTCCGGGACAGTTATGCCCTACGAGCAGTACTTC	CASSQSSGTVMPYEQYF
TRBV25-1	.	TRBJ2-5	.	TGTGCCAGCACCAAGGGGGAGACCCAGTACTTC	CASTKGETQYF
TRBV4-3	.	TRBJ2-3	.	TGCGCCAGCAGCCAAGATGGGGGGACAGATACGCAGTATTTT	CASSQDGGTDTQYF
TRBV15	TRBD2	TRBJ2-7	.	TGTGCCACCAGCAGAGGTAGCGGGACTGGCGAGCAGTACTTC	CATSRGSGTGEQYF
TRBV13	.	TRBJ2-7	.	TGTGCCAGCAGCCCCCCCACAGACTACTACGAGCAGTACTTC	CASSPPTDYYEQYF
TRBV2	.	TRBJ2-3	once	TGTGCCAGTGACCCTTGGGGGAGGAACACAGATACGCAGTATTTT	CASDPWGRNTDTQYF
TRBV14	TRBD1	TRBJ2-3	.	TGTGCCAGCAGGGAGACAGGGGGCAGTACGCAGTATTTT	CASRETGGSTQYF
TRBV6-2/TRBV6-3	TRBD2	TRBJ2-7	once	TGTGCCAGCAGTTACTATCCTAGCGGGAGGCGATACGAGCAGTACTTC	CASSYYPSGRRYEQYF
TRBV11-2	.	TRBJ2-1	.	TGTGCCAGCAGCGCCGCCCTCAGCCGGGATGAGCAGTTCTTC	CASSAALSRDEQFF
TRBV5-1	.	TRBJ2-1	.	TGCGCCAGCAGCTTGGAGGGGTGGCCCGAGCAGTTCTTC	CASSLEGWPEQFF
TRBV5-1	.	TRBJ1-2	.	TGCGCCAGCAGCTTGGGCGGTTTCGGGGGATTCGATGGCTACACCTTC	CASSLGGFGGFDGYTF
TRBV5-1	TRBD1	TRBJ1-6	.	TGCGCCAGCAGCCCCCAGGGGACAGGATTTTCACCCCTCCACTTT	CASSPQGTGFSPLHF
TRBV6-2/TRBV6-3	.	TRBJ2-7	.	TGTGCCAGCAGTTACTCCGCCAGGGATCTCTCCTACGAGCAGTACTTC	CASSYSARDLSYEQYF
TRBV28	.	TRBJ1-2	.	TGTGCCAGCAAAGAAGCCGCGAGGAACTATGGCTACACCTTC	CASKEAARNYGYTF
TRBV6-5	TRBD1	TRBJ1-4	.	TGTGCCAGCAGCTCCCCTACAGGGGGAAAACTGTTTTTT	CASSSPTGGKLFF
TRBV28	TRBD2	TRBJ2-7	.	TGTGCCAGCAGCCCTACTAGCGGGAGGTCCTACGAGCAGTACTTC	CASSPTSGRSYEQYF
TRBV5-6	TRBD1	TRBJ1-5	.	TGTGCCAGCAGCTTGGGACAGGGGTTCAATCAGCCCCAGCATTTT	CASSLGQGFNQPQHF
TRBV10-1	TRBD2	TRBJ2-1	few	TGCGCCAGCAGTGAGGGGGACTATCCCGATGAGCAGTTCTTC	CASSEGDYPDEQFF
TRBV15	TRBD2	TRBJ2-1	.	TGTGCCACTTCCAAGGCTAGCGGGGGCTATGAGCAGTTCTTC	CATSKASGGYEQFF
TRBV5-1	.	TRBJ1-6	.	TGCGCCAGCAGCTTGGTCGGAGACAGCCGTAACCCCCTCCACTTT	CASSLVGDSRNPLHF
TRBV6-5	.	TRBJ2-7	.	TGTGCCAGCAGGGGAGGCAGGGTACGGGGCTACGAGCAGTACTTC	CASRGGRVRGYEQYF
TRBV18	TRBD1	TRBJ2-7	.	TGTGCCAGCTCACCCCTCGACAGGGGCCACGAGCAGTACTTC	CASSPLDRGHEQYF
TRBV6-5	.	TRBJ2-6	.	TGTGCCAGCAGTTCCCCAGGGACACCTGGGGCCAACGTCCTGACTTTC	CASSSPGTPGANVLTF